This TCR beta chain stems from a study of CD8 T cells in Susac syndrome. RNA amounts of roughly 0.5 to 1 ug underwent reverse transcription with random hexamers. immunoSEQ multiplex PCR amplified TCR beta CDR3 across 54 Vbeta, 13 Jbeta. Each CDR3 protein is one row after TCRdb ran MiXCR on the immunoSEQ multiplex PCR reads. The data show about 250,000 distinct CDR3 sequences, roughly 95% seen once. General study results and limits: A relatively small number of individuals underwent TCR sequencing and HLA analysis.

V lost 1 base, J lost 1 base, and 10 bases lay in between. Germline assignment: CDR1 MGHDK and CDR2 SYGVNS. This CDR3 is built from 15 residues. Sequencing of TCR beta was carried out in blood CD8+ and CD4+ T cells. TEMRA cells were FACS-enriched, and CD8+ and CD4+ T cells were isolated negatively. A word on this clonotype: Its matching antigen is unknown.

The chain combines TRBV25-1 with TRBJ1-1; perhaps TRBD1 as D (6 bases). Material for sequencing was CD4+ T cells from PBMCs. This sequence was found in a human donor with multiple sclerosis. The chain's CDR3 is CASSESQGQNTEAFF. The CDR3 DNA sequence: TGTGCCAGCAGTGAATCACAGGGACAGAACACTGAAGCTTTCTTT.